The 14 T cell receptor beta chains reported below all come from one sample, sequenced in a study of memory CD4+ T cells and cytomegalovirus serostatus. The sort gate was single viable CD3+CD4+CD8-CD45RO+ cells for memory CD4+ T cells. TCRdb's copy holds only in-frame clones and misses some; the assay was immunoSEQ multiplex PCR. The profile shows roughly 64,000 clones, roughly four fifths of them singletons. The specimen sequenced was memory CD4+ T cells from blood. The origin of the receptors is an adult in good health and CMV-seronegative.

This rearrangement joins TRBV28 to TRBJ2-5; 9 nucleotides align to TRBD1. The CDR3 covers 15 residues. J gave up 5 bases and V 5 bases, and 9 bases lay outside the gene matches. CDR1 and CDR2 (germline): MDHEN, SYDVKM. CDR3 DNA: TGTGCCAGCAGTCCCGGGGACAGGGAAGGGGAGACCCAGTACTTC. Translated, it gives CASSPGDREGETQYF.

About this clone itself: Other DNA variants within this sample encode the same CDR3. J is TRBJ1-4 and V is TRBV5-4; 7 nucleotides agree with TRBD1. The CDR3 is made up of 15 amino acids. CDR1 and CDR2 (germline): SGHNT, YYREEE (reference sequence). Trimming at V came to 2 bases and at J to 5 bases, leaving 6 bases not matched to a gene. DNA for the CDR3: TGTGCCAGCAGCTTAGGGCAGGGGGGCAATGAAAAACTGTTTTTT. Translation: CASSLGQGGNEKLFF.

The chain recombines TRBV18 with TRBJ1-2, with no clear D. From germline, CDR1 is KGHSH and CDR2 LQKENI. V lost 3 bases, J lost 6 bases, and 11 bases lay in between. This CDR3 contains 13 residues. The CDR3 reads CASSPTRADGYTF. Written as DNA, the CDR3 is TGTGCCAGCTCACCTACTCGGGCGGATGGCTACACCTTC.

The genes are TRBV27 and TRBJ1-1; D perhaps matches TRBD1 (5 bases). Germline V gene lookup returns CDR1 MNHEY and CDR2 SMNVEV (reference sequence). This CDR3 is 15 amino acids long. V was cut by 1 base and J by 5 bases, with 14 bases left in between. The CDR3 bases are TGTGCCAGCAGTTTATATTGGGGGAAGGGTACTGAAGCTTTCTTT. Encoded protein: CASSLYWGKGTEAFF.

The chain is built from TRBV6-1 and TRBJ1-5; no reliable D call. The CDR3 has 15 residues. Germline V CDR1 and CDR2: MNHNS, SASEGT. V was cut by 5 bases and J by 1 base, with 12 bases left in between. Here the CDR3 DNA reads TGTGCCAGCAGTCTTCATAGCGGGAGCAATCAGCCCCAGCATTTT. Translation: CASSLHSGSNQPQHF.

The chain employs TRBV10-3 and TRBJ1-2, with 7 bases identical to TRBD1. Germline V lookup: CDR1 ENHRY, CDR2 SYGVKD. The CDR3 consists of 14 residues. With 0 bases clipped from V and 4 bases from J, the junction kept 2 bases outside the gene matches. CDR3 sequence: CAISESGQSYGYTF. Written as DNA, the CDR3 is TGTGCCATCAGTGAGTCGGGACAGTCCTATGGCTACACCTTC.

The chain uses TRBV9 and TRBJ1-6; the D is unclear. Germline V gives CDR1 SGDLS, CDR2 YYNGEE. There are 13 residues in the CDR3. Trimming took off 4 bases at V and 9 bases at J, with 11 bases between the two ends. CDR3 sequence reads: CASSNGFSSPLHF. The CDR3 DNA follows: TGTGCCAGCAGCAACGGTTTCTCTTCACCCCTCCACTTT.

The rearrangement joins TRBV10-3 to TRBJ2-1, with 8 bases fitting TRBD2. CDR3 size: 16 residues. Germline assignment: CDR1 ENHRY and CDR2 SYGVKD. Trimming took 1 base from V and 5 from J; bases not matched to a gene: 7. CDR3 coding DNA: TGTGCCATCAGTGAGTTGTCAAGCGGGGGAGACAATGAGCAGTTCTTC. Protein: CAISELSSGGDNEQFF.

This chain connects TRBV2 to TRBJ2-7; 10 bases match TRBD1. After removal of 4 bases from V and 5 bases from J, the junction contained 8 bases not matched to a gene. The CDR3 contains 15 residues. CDR1 is SNHLY and CDR2 is FYNNEI in the germline V gene. The CDR3, as DNA: TGTGCCAGCAGTGCCGACAGGGGGCGCGTCAACGAGCAGTACTTC. This sequence encodes CASSADRGRVNEQYF.

This chain links TRBV6-1 with TRBJ2-5; tentatively, D is TRBD1 or TRBD2 (5 bases each). The CDR3 covers 13 residues. Germline CDR1 reads MNHNS; CDR2 reads SASEGT. The CDR3 DNA sequence: TGTGCGCACCGGGACCATAATGAGGAGACCCAGTACTTC. Translating it yields CAHRDHNEETQYF.

The chain joins TRBV5-6 to TRBJ2-5; D is unresolved. The CDR3 is 12 amino acids. The V gene lost 4 bases and the J gene lost 4 bases, with 8 bases spanning the gap. From germline, CDR1 is SGHDT and CDR2 YYEEEE. The DNA of the CDR3 is TGTGCCAGCAGCCCGGAAGGAGAGACCCAGTACTTC. Its protein product is CASSPEGETQYF. Combining the CDR3 with reference TRBV5-6 and TRBJ2-5 gives the whole variable domain DAGVTQSPTHLIKTRGQQVTLRCSPKSGHDTVSWYQQALGQGPQFIFQYYEEEERQRGNFPDRFSGHQFPNYSSELNVNALLLGDSALYLCASSPEGETQYFGPGTRLLVL.

The chain carries TRBV9 and TRBJ2-7; 13 nucleotides match TRBD2. This CDR3 is built from 19 residues. Germline CDR1 and CDR2: SGDLS and YYNGEE. V shed 5 bases and J 3 bases; nucleotides not matched to a gene: 17. The CDR3 protein is CASSSGLAGVDSLDYEQYF. In DNA form, the CDR3 reads TGTGCCAGCAGTTCCGGACTAGCGGGAGTTGACTCTCTCGACTACGAGCAGTACTTC.

V and J are TRBV30 and TRBJ1-6, with D unresolved. Between the trimmed V and J ends, which lost 0 bases and 8 bases, there was a span of 5 bases. Germline V gives CDR1 GTSNPN, CDR2 SVGIG (reference sequence). This CDR3 contains 12 residues. The CDR3 region has the DNA TGTGCCTGGAGTGTACTCGATTCACCCCTCCACTTT. Its protein product is CAWSVLDSPLHF.

The V call is TRBV5-1, the J call TRBJ2-1; D is perhaps TRBD2 (5 bases). In germline, CDR1 is SGHRS, CDR2 YFSETQ. The V end was cut by 4 bases, the J end by 13 bases, with 15 bases between. This CDR3 is 12 amino acids long. Here the CDR3 DNA reads TGCGCCAGCAGCCCCGAACGGACTGCTCAGTTCTTC. Translation gives CASSPERTAQFF.